This T cell receptor (beta chain) came from a study of PD-L1 blockade in urothelial cancer. This sample's time point: pretreatment peripheral blood. Libraries were prepared by immunoSEQ multiplex PCR; TCRdb keeps only in-frame clonotypes and omits some of them. The sample records 95,000 or so clones, around 90% being singletons. This clone was recorded only once. This CDR3 spans 12 amino acids. CDR1 is KGHSH, CDR2 LQKENI, per germline. The V and J ends lost 7 bases and 3 bases respectively, with 9 bases between them. The receptor was isolated from a man aged 55 to 69 with urothelial cancer. The sequencing used PBMCs, collected around atezolizumab (anti-PD-L1) treatment. The genes are TRBV18 and TRBJ1-1; D is perhaps TRBD1 (6 bases). CDR3 DNA: TGTGCCAGCTGCAGGGGAGACACTGAAGCTTTCTTT. This encodes CASCRGDTEAFF.